The T cell receptor (beta chain) described here comes from a study of blood T cell repertoires in COVID-19. Study information: Samples representing acute and convalescent COVID-19 were sourced from the United States, Italy and Spain.

Profiling relied on immunoSEQ multiplex PCR, and the TCRdb table lists in-frame clones only, not all of them. The sample lists about 64,000 clones, 88% seen once, with roughly 40% in the top ten. This TCR derives from a woman aged 55-69 years with COVID-19, enrolled during active disease. The specimen sequenced was peripheral blood.

CDR3 protein: CASSWDRGNEQFF. The CDR3 DNA follows: TGTGCCAGTAGTTGGGACAGGGGCAATGAGCAGTTCTTC. The chain employs TRBV19 and TRBJ2-1, with 10 positions matching TRBD1. Germline V CDR1 and CDR2: LNHDA, SQIVND (reference sequence). J gave up 6 bases and V 5 bases, and 1 base lay outside the gene matches. The CDR3 covers 13 residues.